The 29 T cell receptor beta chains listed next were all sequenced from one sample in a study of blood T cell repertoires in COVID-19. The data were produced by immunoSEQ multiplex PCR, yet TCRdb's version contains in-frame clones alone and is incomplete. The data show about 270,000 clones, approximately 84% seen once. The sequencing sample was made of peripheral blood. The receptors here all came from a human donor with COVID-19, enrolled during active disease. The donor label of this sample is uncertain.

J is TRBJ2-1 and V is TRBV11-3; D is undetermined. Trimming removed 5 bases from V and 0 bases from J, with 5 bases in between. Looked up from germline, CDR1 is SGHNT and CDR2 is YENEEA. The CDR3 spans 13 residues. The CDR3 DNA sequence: TGTGCCAGCAGCGAGAACTCCTACAATGAGCAGTTCTTC. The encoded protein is CASSENSYNEQFF.

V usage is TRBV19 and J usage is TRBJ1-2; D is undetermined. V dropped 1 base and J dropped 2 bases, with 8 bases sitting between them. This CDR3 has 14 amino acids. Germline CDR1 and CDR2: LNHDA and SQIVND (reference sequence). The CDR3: CASSIGWQNYGYTF. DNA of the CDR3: TGTGCCAGTAGTATAGGATGGCAAAACTATGGCTACACCTTC.

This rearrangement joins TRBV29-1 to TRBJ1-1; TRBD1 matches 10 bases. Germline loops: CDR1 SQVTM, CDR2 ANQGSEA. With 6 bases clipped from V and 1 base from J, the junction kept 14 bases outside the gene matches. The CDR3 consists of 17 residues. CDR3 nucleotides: TGCAGCGTACCTCCCCCGGGACAGGGGCCGCAGAACACTGAAGCTTTCTTT. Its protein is CSVPPPGQGPQNTEAFF.

The CDR3 loop is CASSEGFGRGTDTQYF. DNA for the CDR3: TGTGCCAGCAGTGAAGGGTTTGGGAGGGGGACAGATACGCAGTATTTT. This rearrangement joins TRBV6-1 to TRBJ2-3; D might be TRBD2 (7 bases). The germline CDR1 and CDR2 sequences are MNHNS and SASEGT. Trimming took 1 base from V and 3 from J, leaving 14 bases between them. The CDR3 covers 16 residues.

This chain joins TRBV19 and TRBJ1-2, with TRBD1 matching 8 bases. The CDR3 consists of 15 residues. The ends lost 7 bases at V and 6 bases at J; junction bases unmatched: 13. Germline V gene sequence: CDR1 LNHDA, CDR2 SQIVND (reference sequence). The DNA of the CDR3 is TGTGCCAGTACCCCTCCGGGCAGGGGGCTCCATGGCTACACCTTC. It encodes CASTPPGRGLHGYTF.

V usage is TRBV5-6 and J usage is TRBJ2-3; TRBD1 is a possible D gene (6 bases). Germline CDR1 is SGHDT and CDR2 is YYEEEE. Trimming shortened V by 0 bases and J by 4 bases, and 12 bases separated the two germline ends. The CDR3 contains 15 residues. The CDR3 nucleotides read TGTGCCAGCAGCTTGGGACAGGTTTTATCAGATACGCAGTATTTT. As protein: CASSLGQVLSDTQYF.

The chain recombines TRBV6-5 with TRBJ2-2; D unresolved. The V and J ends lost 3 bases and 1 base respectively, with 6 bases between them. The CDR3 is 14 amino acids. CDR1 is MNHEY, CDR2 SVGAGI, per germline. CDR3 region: CASSYHWNTGELFF. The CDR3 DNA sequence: TGTGCCAGCAGTTATCACTGGAACACCGGGGAGCTGTTTTTT.

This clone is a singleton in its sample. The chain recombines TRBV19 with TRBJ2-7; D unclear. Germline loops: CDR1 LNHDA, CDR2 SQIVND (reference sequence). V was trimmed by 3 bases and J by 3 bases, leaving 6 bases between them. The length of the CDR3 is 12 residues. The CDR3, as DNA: TGTGCCAGTAGTATTCTAGGCTACGAGCAGTACTTC. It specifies CASSILGYEQYF.

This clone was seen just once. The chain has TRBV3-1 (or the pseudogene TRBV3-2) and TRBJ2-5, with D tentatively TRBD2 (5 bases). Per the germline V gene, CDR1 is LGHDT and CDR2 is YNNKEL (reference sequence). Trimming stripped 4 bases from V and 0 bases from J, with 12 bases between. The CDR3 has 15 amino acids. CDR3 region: CASSRAAGYQETQYF. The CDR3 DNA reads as TGTGCCAGCAGCCGGGCGGCGGGCTACCAAGAGACCCAGTACTTC.

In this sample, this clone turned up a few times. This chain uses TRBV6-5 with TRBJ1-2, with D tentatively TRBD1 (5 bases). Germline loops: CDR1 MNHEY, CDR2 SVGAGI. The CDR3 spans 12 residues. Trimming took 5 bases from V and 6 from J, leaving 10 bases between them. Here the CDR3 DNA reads TGTGCCAGCAGTCGGGGGAGGGATGGCTACACCTTC. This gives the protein CASSRGRDGYTF.

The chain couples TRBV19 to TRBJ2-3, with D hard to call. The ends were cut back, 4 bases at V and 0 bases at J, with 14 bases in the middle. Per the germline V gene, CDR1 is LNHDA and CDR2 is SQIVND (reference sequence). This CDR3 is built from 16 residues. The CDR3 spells CASSKVASLSTDTQYF. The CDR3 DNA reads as TGTGCCAGTAGTAAAGTGGCAAGTCTTAGCACAGATACGCAGTATTTT.

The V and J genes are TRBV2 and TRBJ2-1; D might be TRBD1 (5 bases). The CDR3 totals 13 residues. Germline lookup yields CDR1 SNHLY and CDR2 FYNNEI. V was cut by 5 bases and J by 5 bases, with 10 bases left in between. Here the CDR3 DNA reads TGTGCCAGCAGTTTAGACAGCCACAATGAGCAGTTCTTC. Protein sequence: CASSLDSHNEQFF.

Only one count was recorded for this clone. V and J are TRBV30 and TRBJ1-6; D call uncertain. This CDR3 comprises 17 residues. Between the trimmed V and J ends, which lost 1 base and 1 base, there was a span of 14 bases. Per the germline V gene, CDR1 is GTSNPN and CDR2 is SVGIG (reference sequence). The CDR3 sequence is CAWSAPGVVSYNSPLHF. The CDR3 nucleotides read TGTGCCTGGAGTGCACCCGGGGTGGTTTCCTATAATTCACCCCTCCACTTT.

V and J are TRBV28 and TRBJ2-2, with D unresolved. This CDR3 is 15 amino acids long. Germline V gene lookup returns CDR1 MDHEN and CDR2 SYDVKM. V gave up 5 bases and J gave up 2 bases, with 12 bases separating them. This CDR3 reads CASSPSLPNTGELFF. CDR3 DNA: TGTGCCAGCAGTCCGAGCCTACCAAACACCGGGGAGCTGTTTTTT.

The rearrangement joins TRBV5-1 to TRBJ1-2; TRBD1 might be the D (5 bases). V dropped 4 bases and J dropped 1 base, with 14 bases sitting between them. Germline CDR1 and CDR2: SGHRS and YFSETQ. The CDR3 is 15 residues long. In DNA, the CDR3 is TGCGCCAGCAGCCGCGGGACGGGGAATAACTATGGCTACACCTTC. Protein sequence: CASSRGTGNNYGYTF.

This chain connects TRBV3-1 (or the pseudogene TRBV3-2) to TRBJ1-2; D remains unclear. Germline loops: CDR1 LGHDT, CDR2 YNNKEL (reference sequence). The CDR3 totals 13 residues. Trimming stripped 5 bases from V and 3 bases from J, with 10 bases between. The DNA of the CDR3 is TGTGCCAGCAGCGCAATGAGAGACTATGGCTACACCTTC. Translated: CASSAMRDYGYTF.

CDR3 region: CASSHGLQRSGRAGEQYF. The CDR3 nucleotides read TGTGCCAGCAGCCACGGACTACAGCGTAGCGGGAGGGCCGGCGAGCAGTACTTC. The chain combines TRBV13 with TRBJ2-7; TRBD2 matches 11 bases. This CDR3 comprises 18 residues. CDR1 and CDR2 from the germline V gene are PRHDT and FYEKMQ (reference sequence). V was clipped by 5 bases and J by 6 bases; unmatched bases: 18.

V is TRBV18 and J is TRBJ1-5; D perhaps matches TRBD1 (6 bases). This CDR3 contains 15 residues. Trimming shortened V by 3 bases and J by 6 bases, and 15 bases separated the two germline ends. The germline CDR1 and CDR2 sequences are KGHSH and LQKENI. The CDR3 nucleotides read TGTGCCAGCTCACCCCCGGGGGGGGCTGGTCAGCCCCAGCATTTT. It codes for CASSPPGGAGQPQHF. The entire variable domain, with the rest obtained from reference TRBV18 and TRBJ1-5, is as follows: NAGVMQNPRHLVRRRGQEARLRCSPMKGHSHVYWYRQLPEEGLKFMVYLQKENIIDESGMPKERFSAEFPKEGPSILRIQQVVRGDSAAYFCASSPPGGAGQPQHFGDGTRLSIL.

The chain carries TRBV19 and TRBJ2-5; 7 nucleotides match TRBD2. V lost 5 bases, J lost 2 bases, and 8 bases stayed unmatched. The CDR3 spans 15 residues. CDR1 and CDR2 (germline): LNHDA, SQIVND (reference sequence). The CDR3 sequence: CASSAQGGNQETQYF. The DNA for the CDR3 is TGTGCCAGTAGTGCCCAGGGAGGGAATCAAGAGACCCAGTACTTC.

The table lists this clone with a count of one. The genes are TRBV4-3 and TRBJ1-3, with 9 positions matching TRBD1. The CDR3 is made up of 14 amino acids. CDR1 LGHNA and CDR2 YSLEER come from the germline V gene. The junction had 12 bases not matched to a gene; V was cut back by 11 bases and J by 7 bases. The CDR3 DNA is TGCGCCTTCCGGGACAGGGCAATCTGGAACACCATATATTTT. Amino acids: CAFRDRAIWNTIYF.

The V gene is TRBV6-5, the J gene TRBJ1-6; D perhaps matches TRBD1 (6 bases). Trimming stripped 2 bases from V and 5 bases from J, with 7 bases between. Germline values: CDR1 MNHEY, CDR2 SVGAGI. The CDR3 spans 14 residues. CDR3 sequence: CASSYGQNNSPLHF. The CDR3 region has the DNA TGTGCCAGCAGTTACGGACAGAATAATTCACCCCTCCACTTT.

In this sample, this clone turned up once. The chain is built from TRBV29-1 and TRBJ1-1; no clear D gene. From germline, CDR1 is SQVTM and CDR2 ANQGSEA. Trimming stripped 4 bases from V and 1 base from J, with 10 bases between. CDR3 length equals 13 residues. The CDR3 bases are TGCAGCGTTGGGAGTGTCCCGAACACTGAAGCTTTCTTT. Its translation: CSVGSVPNTEAFF.

The CDR3 nucleotides are TGTGCCAGCTCACCATCACAGGGGTACGACGAGCAGTACTTC. It codes for CASSPSQGYDEQYF. The chain is built from TRBV18 and TRBJ2-7, with TRBD1 matching over 7 bases. The germline V gene has CDR1 KGHSH and CDR2 LQKENI. CDR3 size: 14 residues. V gave up 2 bases and J gave up 5 bases; unmatched junction bases: 6.

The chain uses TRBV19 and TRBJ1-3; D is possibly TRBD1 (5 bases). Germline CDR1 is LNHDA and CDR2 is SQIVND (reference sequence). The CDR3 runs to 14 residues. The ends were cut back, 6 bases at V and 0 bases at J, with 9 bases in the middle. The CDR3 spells CASRSQVSGNTIYF. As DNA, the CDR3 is TGTGCCAGTAGATCACAGGTCTCTGGAAACACCATATATTTT.

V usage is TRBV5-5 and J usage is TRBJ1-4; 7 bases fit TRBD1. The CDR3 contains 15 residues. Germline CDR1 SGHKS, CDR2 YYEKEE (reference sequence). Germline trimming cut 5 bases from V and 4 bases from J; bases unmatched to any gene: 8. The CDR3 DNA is TGTGCCAGCAGTTTAGGGACAGAAAGTAATGAAAAACTGTTTTTT. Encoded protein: CASSLGTESNEKLFF.

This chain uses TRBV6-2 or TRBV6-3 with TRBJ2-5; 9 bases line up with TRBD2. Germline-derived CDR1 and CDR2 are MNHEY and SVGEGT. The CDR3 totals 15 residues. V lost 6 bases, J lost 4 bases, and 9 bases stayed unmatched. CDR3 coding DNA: TGTGCCAGCAGCCTCGGGGTAGCGGGAGTAGAGACCCAGTACTTC. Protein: CASSLGVAGVETQYF.

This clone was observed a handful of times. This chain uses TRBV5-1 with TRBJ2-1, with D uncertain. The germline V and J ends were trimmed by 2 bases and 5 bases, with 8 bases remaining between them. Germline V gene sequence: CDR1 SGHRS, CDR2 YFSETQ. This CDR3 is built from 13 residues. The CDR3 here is CASSLLRDNEQFF. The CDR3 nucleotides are TGCGCCAGCAGCTTACTACGCGACAATGAGCAGTTCTTC. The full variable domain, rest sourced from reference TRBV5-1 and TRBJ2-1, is KAGVTQTPRYLIKTRGQQVTLSCSPISGHRSVSWYQQTPGQGLQFLFEYFSETQRNKGNFPGRFSGRQFSNSRSEMNVSTLELGDSALYLCASSLLRDNEQFFGPGTRLTVL.

DNA for the CDR3: TGCAGCGTTGCGGCGGGACAGGGGGGCGAGCAGTACTTC. The encoded protein is CSVAAGQGGEQYF. The chain has TRBV29-1 and TRBJ2-7, with TRBD1 matching over 11 bases. Germline CDR1 reads SQVTM; CDR2 reads ANQGSEA. This CDR3 comprises 13 residues. With V trimmed by 4 bases and J by 6 bases, 5 bases remained unmatched.

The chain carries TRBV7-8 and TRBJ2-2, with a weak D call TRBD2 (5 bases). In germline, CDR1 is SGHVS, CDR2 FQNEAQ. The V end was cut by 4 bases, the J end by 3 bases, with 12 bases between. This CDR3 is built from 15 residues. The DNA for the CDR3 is TGTGCCAGCAGCTCCATAGTCGGGGACACCGGGGAGCTGTTTTTT. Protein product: CASSSIVGDTGELFF. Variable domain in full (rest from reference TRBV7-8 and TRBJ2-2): GAGVSQSPRYKVAKRGQDVALRCDPISGHVSLFWYQQALGQGPEFLTYFQNEAQLDKSGLPSDRFFAERPEGSVSTLKIQRTQQEDSAVYLCASSSIVGDTGELFFGEGSRLTVL.